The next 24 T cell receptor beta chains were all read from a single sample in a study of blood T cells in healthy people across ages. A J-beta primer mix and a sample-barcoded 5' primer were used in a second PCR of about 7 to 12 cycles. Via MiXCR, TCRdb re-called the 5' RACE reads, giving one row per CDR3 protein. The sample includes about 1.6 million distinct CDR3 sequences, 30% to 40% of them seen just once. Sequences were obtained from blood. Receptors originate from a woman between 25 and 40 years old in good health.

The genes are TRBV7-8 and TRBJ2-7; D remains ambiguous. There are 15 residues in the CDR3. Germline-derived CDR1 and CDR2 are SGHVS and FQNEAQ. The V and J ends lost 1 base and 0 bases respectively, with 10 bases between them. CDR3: CASSLVGHSSYEQYF. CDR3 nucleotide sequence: TGTGCCAGCAGCTTAGTCGGCCATTCCTCCTACGAGCAGTACTTC.

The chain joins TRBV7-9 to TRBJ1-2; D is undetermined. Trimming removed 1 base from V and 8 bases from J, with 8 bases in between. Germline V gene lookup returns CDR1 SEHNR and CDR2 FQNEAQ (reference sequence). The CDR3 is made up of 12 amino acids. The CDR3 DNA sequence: TGTGCCAGCAGCTTAGTGGCGGAAGGCTACACCTTC. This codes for CASSLVAEGYTF.

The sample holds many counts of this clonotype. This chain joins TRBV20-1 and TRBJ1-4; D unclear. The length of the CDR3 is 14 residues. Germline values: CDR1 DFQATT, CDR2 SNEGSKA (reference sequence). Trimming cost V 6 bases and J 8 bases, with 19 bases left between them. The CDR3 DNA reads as TGCAGTGCAGGTCGACCGTACGACCAGGAAAAACTGTTTTTT. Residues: CSAGRPYDQEKLFF.

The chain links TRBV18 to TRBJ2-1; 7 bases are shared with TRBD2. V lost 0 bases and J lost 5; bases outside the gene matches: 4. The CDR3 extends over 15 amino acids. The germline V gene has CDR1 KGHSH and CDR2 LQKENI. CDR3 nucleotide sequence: TGTGCCAGCTCACCACCCAGCGGGGTAAACAATGAGCAGTTCTTC. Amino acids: CASSPPSGVNNEQFF.

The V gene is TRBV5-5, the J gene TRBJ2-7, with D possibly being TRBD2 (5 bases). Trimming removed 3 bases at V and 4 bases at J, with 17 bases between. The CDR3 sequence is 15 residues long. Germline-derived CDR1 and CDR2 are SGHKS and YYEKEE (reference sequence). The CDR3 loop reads CASSWAPRDRYEQYF. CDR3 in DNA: TGTGCCAGCAGCTGGGCCCCGAGGGATCGGTACGAGCAGTACTTC.

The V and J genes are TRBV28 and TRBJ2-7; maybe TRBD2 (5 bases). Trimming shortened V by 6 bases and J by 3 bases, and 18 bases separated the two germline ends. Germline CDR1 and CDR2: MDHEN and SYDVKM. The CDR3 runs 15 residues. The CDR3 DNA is TGTGCCAGCAGGCCGGGGAGCGGAGCGATCTACGAGCAGTACTTC. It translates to CASRPGSGAIYEQYF.

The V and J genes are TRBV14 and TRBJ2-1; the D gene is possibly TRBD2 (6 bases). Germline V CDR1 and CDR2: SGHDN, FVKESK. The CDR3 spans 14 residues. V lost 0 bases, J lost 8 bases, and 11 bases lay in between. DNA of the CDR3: TGTGCCAGCAGCCAAGAAGCGGGTTTTCATGAGCAGTTCTTC. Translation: CASSQEAGFHEQFF.

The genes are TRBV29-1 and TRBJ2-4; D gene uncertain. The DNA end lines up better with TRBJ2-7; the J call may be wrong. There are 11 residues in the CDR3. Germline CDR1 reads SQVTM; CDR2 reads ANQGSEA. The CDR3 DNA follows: TGCCCTAGTGCACAGACCTACGAGCAGTACTTC. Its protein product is CPSAQTYEQYF.

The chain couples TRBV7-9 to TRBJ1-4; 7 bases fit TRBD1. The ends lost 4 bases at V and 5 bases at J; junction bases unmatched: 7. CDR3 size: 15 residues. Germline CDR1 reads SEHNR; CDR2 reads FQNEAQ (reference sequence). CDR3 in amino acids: CASSSPETGNEKLFF. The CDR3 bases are TGTGCCAGCAGCTCCCCCGAGACAGGGAATGAAAAACTGTTTTTT.

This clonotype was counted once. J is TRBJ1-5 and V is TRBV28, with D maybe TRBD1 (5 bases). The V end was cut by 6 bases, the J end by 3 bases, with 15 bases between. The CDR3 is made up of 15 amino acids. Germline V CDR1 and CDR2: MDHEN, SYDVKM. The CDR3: CASSTGRPYNQPQHF. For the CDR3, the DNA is TGTGCCAGCAGCACGGGACGGCCTTACAATCAGCCCCAGCATTTT.

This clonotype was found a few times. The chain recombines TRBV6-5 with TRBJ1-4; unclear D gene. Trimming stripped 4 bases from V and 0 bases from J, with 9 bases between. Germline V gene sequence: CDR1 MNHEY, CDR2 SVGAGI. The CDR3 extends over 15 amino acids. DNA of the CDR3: TGTGCCAGCAGTTCCCGCCGTGCAACTAATGAAAAACTGTTTTTT. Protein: CASSSRRATNEKLFF.

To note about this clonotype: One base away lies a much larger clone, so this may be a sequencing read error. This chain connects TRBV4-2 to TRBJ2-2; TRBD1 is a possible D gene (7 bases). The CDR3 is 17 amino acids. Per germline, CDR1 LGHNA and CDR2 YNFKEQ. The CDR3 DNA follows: TGTGCCAACAGCCAAGAAAACCAGGGGGGAAACACCGGGGAGCTGTTTTTT. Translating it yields CANSQENQGGNTGELFF.

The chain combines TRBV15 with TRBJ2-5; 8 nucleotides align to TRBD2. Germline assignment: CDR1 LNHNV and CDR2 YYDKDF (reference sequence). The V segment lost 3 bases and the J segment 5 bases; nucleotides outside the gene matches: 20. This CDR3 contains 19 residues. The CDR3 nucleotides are TGTGCCACCAGCAGGGCAGGACTGGCGGGAGGTTGGCCCGATGAGACCCAGTACTTC. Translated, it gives CATSRAGLAGGWPDETQYF.

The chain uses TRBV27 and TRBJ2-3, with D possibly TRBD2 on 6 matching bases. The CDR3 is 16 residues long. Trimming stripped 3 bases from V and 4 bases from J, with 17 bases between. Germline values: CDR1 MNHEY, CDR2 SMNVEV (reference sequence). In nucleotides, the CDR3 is TGTGCCAGCAGTTTTGGGGGAGGTGGCTCGGCAGATACGCAGTATTTT. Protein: CASSFGGGGSADTQYF.

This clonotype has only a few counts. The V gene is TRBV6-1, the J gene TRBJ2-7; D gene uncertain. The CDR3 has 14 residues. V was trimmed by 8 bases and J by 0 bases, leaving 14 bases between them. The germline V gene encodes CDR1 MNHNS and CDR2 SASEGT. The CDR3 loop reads CASFIVEISYEQYF. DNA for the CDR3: TGTGCCAGCTTCATTGTAGAAATCTCCTACGAGCAGTACTTC.

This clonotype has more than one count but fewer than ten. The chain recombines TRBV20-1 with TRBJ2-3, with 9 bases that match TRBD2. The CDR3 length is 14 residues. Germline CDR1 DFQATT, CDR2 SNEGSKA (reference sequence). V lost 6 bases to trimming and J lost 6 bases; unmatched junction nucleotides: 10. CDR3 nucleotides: TGCAGTGCGGAGAGGGCTAGCGGGAAGGATACGCAGTATTTT. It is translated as CSAERASGKDTQYF.

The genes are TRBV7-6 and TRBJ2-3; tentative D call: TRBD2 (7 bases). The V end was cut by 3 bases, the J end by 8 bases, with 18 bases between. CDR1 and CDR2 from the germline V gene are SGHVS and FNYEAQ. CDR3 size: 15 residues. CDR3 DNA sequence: TGTGCCAGCAGCTTGGGCGGGGGCCCCTCTGGTACGCAGTATTTT. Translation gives CASSLGGGPSGTQYF.

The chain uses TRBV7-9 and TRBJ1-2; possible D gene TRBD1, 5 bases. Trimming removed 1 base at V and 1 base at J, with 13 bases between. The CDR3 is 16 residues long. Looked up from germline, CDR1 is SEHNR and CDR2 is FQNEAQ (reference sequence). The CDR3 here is CASSLGVRGFNYGYTF. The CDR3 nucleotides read TGTGCCAGCAGCTTAGGGGTTAGGGGATTTAACTATGGCTACACCTTC.

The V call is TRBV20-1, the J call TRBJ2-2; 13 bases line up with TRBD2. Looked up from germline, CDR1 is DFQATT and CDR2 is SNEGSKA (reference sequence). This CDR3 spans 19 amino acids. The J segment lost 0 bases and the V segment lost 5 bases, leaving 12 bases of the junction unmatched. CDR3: CSAEGLAGKPVSNTGELFF. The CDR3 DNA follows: TGCAGTGCTGAGGGACTAGCGGGGAAACCTGTGTCGAACACCGGGGAGCTGTTTTTT.

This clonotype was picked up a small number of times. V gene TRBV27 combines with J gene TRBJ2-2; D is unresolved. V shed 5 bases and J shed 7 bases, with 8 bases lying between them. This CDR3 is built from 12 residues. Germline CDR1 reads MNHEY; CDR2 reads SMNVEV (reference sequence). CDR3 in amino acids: CASSLRVGELFF. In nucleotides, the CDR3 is TGTGCCAGCAGTCTGCGCGTCGGGGAGCTGTTTTTT.

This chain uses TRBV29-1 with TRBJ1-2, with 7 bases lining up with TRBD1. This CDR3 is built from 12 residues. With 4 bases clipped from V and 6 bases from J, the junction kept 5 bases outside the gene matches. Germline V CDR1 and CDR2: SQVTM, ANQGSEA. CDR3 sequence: CSVVDRVHGYTF. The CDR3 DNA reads TGCAGCGTTGTCGACAGGGTTCATGGCTACACCTTC.

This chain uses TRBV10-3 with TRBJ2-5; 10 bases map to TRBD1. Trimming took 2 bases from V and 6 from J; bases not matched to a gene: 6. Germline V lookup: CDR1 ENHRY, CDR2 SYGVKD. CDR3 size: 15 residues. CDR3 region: CAISEPGQGRKTQYF. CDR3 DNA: TGTGCCATCAGTGAGCCGGGACAGGGGCGAAAGACCCAGTACTTC.

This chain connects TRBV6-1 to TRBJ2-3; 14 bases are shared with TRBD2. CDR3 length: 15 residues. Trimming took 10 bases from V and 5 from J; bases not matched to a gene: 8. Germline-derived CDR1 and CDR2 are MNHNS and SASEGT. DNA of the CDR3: TGTGCCAACACCAGACTAGCGGGAGGGATAGATACGCAGTATTTT. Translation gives CANTRLAGGIDTQYF.

CDR3 DNA sequence: TGTGCCAGCAGTGATCGGAGGGTCCTGACTTTC. This codes for CASSDRRVLTF. This chain connects TRBV25-1 to TRBJ2-6, with D possibly matching TRBD2 (5 bases). Trimming pared 3 bases from V and 13 bases from J, leaving 7 bases between. The CDR3 extends over 11 amino acids. CDR1 and CDR2 from the germline V gene are MGHDK and SYGVNS.